A selection of T cell receptor beta chains follows, all from one sample in a study of T cells in Graves' hyperthyroidism and ophthalmopathy. Via MiXCR, TCRdb re-called the multiplex PCR reads, giving one row per CDR3 protein. The repertoire holds fewer than 650,000 distinct CDR3 sequences, more than 13% seen once, with roughly 6.9% in the top ten. The sample consisted of blood. These receptors were obtained from a woman in her late teens or twenties with Graves' ophthalmopathy. Each CDR3 is given with its conserved first and last residue. A D gene is named only where the DNA matches it firmly. Clone size appears in some rows only: once, few, many, or a class for an expanded clone.

CDR3 length: 18; J gene: TRBJ1-2; clone size: NA; D gene: NA; V gene: TRBV7-2; CDR3 DNA: TGTGCCGCGGGTCATTTCGTTTGGCAGGACTCAAAGGGCTATGGCTACACCTTC; CDR3 protein: CAAGHFVWQDSKGYGYTF
CDR3 length: 14; J gene: TRBJ2-2; clone size: few; D gene: NA; V gene: TRBV7-9; CDR3 DNA: TGTGCCAGCTCAGCACCGACACCGCTGGGAAAGCTGTTTTTT; CDR3 protein: CASSAPTPLGKLFF
CDR3 length: 15; J gene: TRBJ2-7; clone size: many; D gene: TRBD2; V gene: TRBV9; CDR3 DNA: TGTGCCAGCAGCCGGACTAGCGGGAGCACCTACGAGCAGTACTTC; CDR3 protein: CASSRTSGSTYEQYF
CDR3 length: 18; J gene: TRBJ1-2; clone size: many; D gene: NA; V gene: TRBV4-3; CDR3 DNA: TGCGCCAGCAGCCAAGAGTCATTGGTCACGGACGGATTAAATGGCTACACCTTC; CDR3 protein: CASSQESLVTDGLNGYTF
CDR3 length: 12; J gene: TRBJ2-7; clone size: many; D gene: NA; V gene: TRBV11-2; CDR3 DNA: TGTGCCAGCAGCCCCCGTTGGAACGAGCAGTACTTC; CDR3 protein: CASSPRWNEQYF
CDR3 length: 19; J gene: TRBJ1-5; clone size: many; D gene: NA; V gene: TRBV28; CDR3 DNA: TGTGCCAGCAGTTTAACCCGCTACAGGGTGGGCGAAAGCAATCAGCCCCAGCATTTT; CDR3 protein: CASSLTRYRVGESNQPQHF
CDR3 length: 14; J gene: TRBJ2-5; clone size: many; D gene: NA; V gene: TRBV10-3; CDR3 DNA: TGTGCCATCAGTGGTGCCATAGGGGGAGAGACCCAGTACTTC; CDR3 protein: CAISGAIGGETQYF
CDR3 length: 15; J gene: TRBJ2-7; clone size: NA; D gene: NA; V gene: TRBV4-2; CDR3 DNA: TGTGCCAGCAGCCAAGAGTTGGGTAGCTTGGGCGAGCAGTACTTC; CDR3 protein: CASSQELGSLGEQYF
CDR3 length: 15; J gene: TRBJ1-1; clone size: NA; D gene: TRBD1; V gene: TRBV10-3; CDR3 DNA: TGTGCCATCAGTGAGTTGACAGGGCAGAACACTGAAGCTTTCTTT; CDR3 protein: CAISELTGQNTEAFF
CDR3 length: 16; J gene: TRBJ2-3; clone size: NA; D gene: TRBD2; V gene: TRBV6-2/TRBV6-3; CDR3 DNA: TGTGCCAGCAGCCCCGCGCTAGCGGGGATCACAGATACGCAGTATTTT; CDR3 protein: CASSPALAGITDTQYF
CDR3 length: 15; J gene: TRBJ1-4; clone size: many; D gene: NA; V gene: TRBV28; CDR3 DNA: TGTGCCAGCACCCCCTCAGGGGCAACTAATGAAAAACTGTTTTTT; CDR3 protein: CASTPSGATNEKLFF
CDR3 length: 15; J gene: TRBJ2-7; clone size: few; D gene: NA; V gene: TRBV7-2; CDR3 DNA: TGTGCCAGCAGCTTGCGTTGGACGGGGAACTACGAGCAGTACTTC; CDR3 protein: CASSLRWTGNYEQYF
CDR3 length: 14; J gene: TRBJ2-3; clone size: NA; D gene: NA; V gene: TRBV19; CDR3 DNA: TGTGCCAGTAGCAGGGAATATGGCGCAGATACGCAGTATTTT; CDR3 protein: CASSREYGADTQYF
CDR3 length: 14; J gene: TRBJ2-1; clone size: many; D gene: NA; V gene: TRBV3-1; CDR3 DNA: TGTGCCAGCAGCCAAGTACTGTCTAGGGATGAGCAGTTCTTC; CDR3 protein: CASSQVLSRDEQFF
CDR3 length: 17; J gene: TRBJ2-7; clone size: many; D gene: NA; V gene: TRBV28; CDR3 DNA: TGTGCCAGCAGTGCTCCCCCCACAGGGTATGCCTCCTACGAGCAGTACTTC; CDR3 protein: CASSAPPTGYASYEQYF
CDR3 length: 14; J gene: TRBJ2-7; clone size: few; D gene: NA; V gene: TRBV19; CDR3 DNA: TGTGCCAGTAGTTCGGACTATCACGGGGACGAGCAGTACTTC; CDR3 protein: CASSSDYHGDEQYF
CDR3 length: 15; J gene: TRBJ2-4; clone size: many; D gene: NA; V gene: TRBV20-1; CDR3 DNA: TGCAGTGCTAGAGATCTCCGAGAGGCCAAAAACATTCAGTACTTC; CDR3 protein: CSARDLREAKNIQYF
CDR3 length: 16; J gene: TRBJ2-1; clone size: NA; D gene: TRBD2; V gene: TRBV4-1; CDR3 DNA: TGCGCCAGCAGCCTAACGACTAGCGGGAGGATTAATGGGCAGTTCTTC; CDR3 protein: CASSLTTSGRINGQFF
CDR3 length: 14; J gene: TRBJ1-2; clone size: many; D gene: NA; V gene: TRBV11-2; CDR3 DNA: TGTGCCAGCAGCCCGGTCTACGCCCCGGGGGTCGACACCTTC; CDR3 protein: CASSPVYAPGVDTF
CDR3 length: 15; J gene: TRBJ1-2; clone size: few; D gene: NA; V gene: TRBV10-3; CDR3 DNA: TGTGCCATCAGTGGCGCGGTAACAGGACCCGGTGGCTACACCTTC; CDR3 protein: CAISGAVTGPGGYTF
CDR3 length: 12; J gene: TRBJ2-2; clone size: many; D gene: NA; V gene: TRBV28; CDR3 DNA: TGTGCCAGCAGTCGGGTGTTGGGGGAGCTGTTTTTT; CDR3 protein: CASSRVLGELFF
CDR3 length: 14; J gene: TRBJ2-7; clone size: many; D gene: NA; V gene: TRBV6-2/TRBV6-3; CDR3 DNA: TGTGCCAGCAGTTACCCCCCTGGCAGCTACGAGCAGTACTTC; CDR3 protein: CASSYPPGSYEQYF
CDR3 length: 13; J gene: TRBJ1-5; clone size: many; D gene: NA; V gene: TRBV7-2; CDR3 DNA: TGTGCCAGCAGCCCACCAGCGGGACAGCCCCAGCATTTT; CDR3 protein: CASSPPAGQPQHF
CDR3 length: 17; J gene: TRBJ2-7; clone size: NA; D gene: NA; V gene: TRBV20-1; CDR3 DNA: TGCAGTGCTAGAGACCTCGGGCCCCACGGGGTCTCCTACGAGCAGTACTTC; CDR3 protein: CSARDLGPHGVSYEQYF
CDR3 length: 15; J gene: TRBJ2-2; clone size: NA; D gene: NA; V gene: TRBV9; CDR3 DNA: TGTGCCAGCAACCCCGGGACTGGCAGCACCGGGGAGCTGTTTTTT; CDR3 protein: CASNPGTGSTGELFF
CDR3 length: 16; J gene: TRBJ2-2; clone size: NA; D gene: TRBD1; V gene: TRBV24-1; CDR3 DNA: TGTGCCACCAGTGGACTGGACAGGGGAGGGGGCGGGGAGCTGTTTTTT; CDR3 protein: CATSGLDRGGGGELFF
CDR3 length: 14; J gene: TRBJ2-5; clone size: many; D gene: TRBD1; V gene: TRBV20-1; CDR3 DNA: TGCAGTGCTACCGGGACAGGAAACCAAGAGACCCAGTACTTC; CDR3 protein: CSATGTGNQETQYF
CDR3 length: 14; J gene: TRBJ2-7; clone size: many; D gene: NA; V gene: TRBV4-1; CDR3 DNA: TGCGCCAGCAGCCAAGGTCCCGGGAGCTACGAGCAGTACTTC; CDR3 protein: CASSQGPGSYEQYF
CDR3 length: 14; J gene: TRBJ2-1; clone size: many; D gene: NA; V gene: TRBV7-2; CDR3 DNA: TGTGCCAGCAGCTCCCCGACCACTAGCAATGAGCAGTTCTTC; CDR3 protein: CASSSPTTSNEQFF
CDR3 length: 17; J gene: TRBJ2-5; clone size: NA; D gene: TRBD2; V gene: TRBV7-7; CDR3 DNA: TGTGCTAGCAGCCCCCTCCCGGGCGGGAGGGCCGGGGAGACCCAGTACTTC; CDR3 protein: CASSPLPGGRAGETQYF
CDR3 length: 11; J gene: TRBJ1-1; clone size: many; D gene: TRBD1; V gene: TRBV29-1; CDR3 DNA: TGCAGCGCCCCAGGGGGCACTGAAGCTTTCTTT; CDR3 protein: CSAPGGTEAFF